These 14 T cell receptor beta chains originate from one sample sequenced in a study of memory CD4+ T cells and cytomegalovirus serostatus. The sort gate was single viable CD3+CD4+CD8-CD45RO+ cells for memory CD4+ T cells. The method was immunoSEQ multiplex PCR; TCRdb's version includes in-frame clones alone and lacks a portion of them. This sample has 41,000 or so clones, with around 79% found just once. Sequenced: memory CD4+ T cells from blood. The receptor source for this set is an adult in good health and CMV-seronegative.

In this sample, this clone turned up once. The chain recombines TRBV4-2 with TRBJ1-2; tentative D call: TRBD1 (5 bases). From germline, CDR1 is LGHNA and CDR2 YNFKEQ. V was trimmed by 0 bases and J by 5 bases, leaving 13 bases between them. The CDR3 contains 15 residues. Here the CDR3 DNA reads TGTGCCAGCAGCCAAGATGCGGGCAGGGATTATGGCTACACCTTC. As protein: CASSQDAGRDYGYTF.

V usage is TRBV11-2 and J usage is TRBJ2-3, with D perhaps TRBD1 (6 bases). The CDR3 sequence is 14 residues long. CDR1 is SGHAT and CDR2 is FQNNGV in the germline V gene. Trimming removed 7 bases at V and 4 bases at J, with 15 bases between. CDR3 residues: CASTLTGSPDTQYF. The DNA of the CDR3 is TGTGCCAGCACCCTAACAGGGAGCCCAGATACGCAGTATTTT.

This clone has a single count. This rearrangement joins TRBV18 to TRBJ1-5, with D uncertain. V lost 3 bases to trimming and J lost 1 base, with 10 bases between them. The CDR3 has 15 amino acids. Germline V gives CDR1 KGHSH, CDR2 LQKENI. The CDR3 DNA sequence: TGTGCCAGCTCACCCGGCGGGTCCAGCAATCAGCCCCAGCATTTT. Translated, it gives CASSPGGSSNQPQHF.

The rearrangement joins TRBV6-1 to TRBJ2-7; TRBD1 agrees at 11 bases. Trimming at V came to 7 bases and at J to 6 bases, leaving 8 bases not matched to a gene. CDR3 length: 14 amino acids. Looked up from germline, CDR1 is MNHNS and CDR2 is SASEGT. CDR3 sequence reads: CASKEGQGAGEQYF. The CDR3, as DNA: TGTGCCAGCAAGGAAGGACAGGGGGCGGGCGAGCAGTACTTC.

V usage is TRBV6-1 and J usage is TRBJ2-5, with TRBD1 matching 7 bases. Trimming removed 6 bases from V and 2 bases from J; junction bases left unmatched: 3. The germline CDR1 and CDR2 sequences are MNHNS and SASEGT. The length of the CDR3 is 13 residues. CDR3 nucleotides: TGTGCCAGCAGGGGGACAGCACAAGAGACCCAGTACTTC. It translates to CASRGTAQETQYF.

The chain employs TRBV29-1 and TRBJ1-2, with D tentatively TRBD1 (5 bases). This CDR3 has 10 amino acids. The ends were cut back, 6 bases at V and 7 bases at J, with 9 bases in the middle. The germline V gene encodes CDR1 SQVTM and CDR2 ANQGSEA. The chain's CDR3 is CSVGTGGYTF. CDR3 coding DNA: TGCAGCGTGGGGACCGGTGGCTACACCTTC.

The chain links TRBV19 to TRBJ2-5; 10 nucleotides line up with TRBD1. This CDR3 has 15 amino acids. Germline loops: CDR1 LNHDA, CDR2 SQIVND (reference sequence). V trimming: 5 bases; J trimming: 5 bases; junction bases outside the gene matches: 8. The CDR3 DNA reads as TGTGCCAGTAGTGGGACAGGGGTTATAGAGGAGACCCAGTACTTC. This translates into CASSGTGVIEETQYF.

The CDR3 is CASSLIQGSGYTF. CDR3 nucleotide sequence: TGTGCCAGCAGCTTAATACAGGGATCTGGCTACACCTTC. This chain joins TRBV11-2 and TRBJ1-2; TRBD1 might be the D (6 bases). The CDR3 is 13 amino acids. V was trimmed by 2 bases and J by 7 bases, leaving 11 bases between them. Looked up from germline, CDR1 is SGHAT and CDR2 is FQNNGV.

The rearrangement uses TRBV5-1 and TRBJ1-6; D may be TRBD1 (5 bases). V was cut by 4 bases and J by 6 bases, with 23 bases left in between. This CDR3 has 18 amino acids. Per the germline V gene, CDR1 is SGHRS and CDR2 is YFSETQ. The CDR3 region has the DNA TGCGCCAGCAGCGAAGGCCGGCGGCAGGGCGCTATTAATTCACCCCTCCACTTT. Its translation: CASSEGRRQGAINSPLHF.

The sample holds a few counts of this clone. J is TRBJ1-2 and V is TRBV30; D is undetermined. This CDR3 is 13 amino acids long. Trimming removed 1 base from V and 5 bases from J, with 11 bases in between. Germline lookup yields CDR1 GTSNPN and CDR2 SVGIG (reference sequence). Here the CDR3 DNA reads TGTGCCTGGAGTGGGAATCCCCAGTATGGCTACACCTTC. This encodes CAWSGNPQYGYTF.

Concerning this clone: In the same sample, other DNA sequences code for this CDR3. The rearrangement links TRBV5-4 to TRBJ1-4; 9 positions agree with TRBD1. This CDR3 is 14 amino acids long. The V gene end was trimmed by 2 bases and the J gene end by 7 bases; junction bases not matched to a gene: 3. Looked up from germline, CDR1 is SGHNT and CDR2 is YYREEE (reference sequence). In DNA, the CDR3 is TGTGCCAGCAGCTTACAGGGGGCGGTTGAAAAACTGTTTTTT. This gives the protein CASSLQGAVEKLFF.

For the CDR3, the DNA is TGTGCCAGCGCCCCAAGAAAGAAGGATTTAGATACGCAGTATTTT. The encoded protein is CASAPRKKDLDTQYF. The rearrangement joins TRBV21-1 to TRBJ2-3. TRBV21-1 is noted as a pseudogene. There are 15 residues in the CDR3.

This clone was seen once. The V gene is TRBV7-9, the J gene TRBJ2-1; weak D call: TRBD1 (5 bases). The CDR3 has 14 residues. Germline CDR1 and CDR2: SEHNR and FQNEAQ (reference sequence). Between the trimmed V and J ends, which lost 7 bases and 6 bases, there was a span of 16 bases. DNA of the CDR3: TGTGCCAGCAACCTCGTGGGTAGGGGCAATGAGCAGTTCTTC. Translating gives CASNLVGRGNEQFF.

The rearrangement uses TRBV18 and TRBJ2-1, with 9 positions matching TRBD1. Losses at the gene ends were 3 bases for V and 5 bases for J; bases not matched to a gene: 5. Germline lookup yields CDR1 KGHSH and CDR2 LQKENI. This CDR3 region has 15 residues. The CDR3 spells CASSPGTGIHNEQFF. Here the CDR3 DNA reads TGTGCCAGCTCACCCGGGACAGGGATTCACAATGAGCAGTTCTTC.